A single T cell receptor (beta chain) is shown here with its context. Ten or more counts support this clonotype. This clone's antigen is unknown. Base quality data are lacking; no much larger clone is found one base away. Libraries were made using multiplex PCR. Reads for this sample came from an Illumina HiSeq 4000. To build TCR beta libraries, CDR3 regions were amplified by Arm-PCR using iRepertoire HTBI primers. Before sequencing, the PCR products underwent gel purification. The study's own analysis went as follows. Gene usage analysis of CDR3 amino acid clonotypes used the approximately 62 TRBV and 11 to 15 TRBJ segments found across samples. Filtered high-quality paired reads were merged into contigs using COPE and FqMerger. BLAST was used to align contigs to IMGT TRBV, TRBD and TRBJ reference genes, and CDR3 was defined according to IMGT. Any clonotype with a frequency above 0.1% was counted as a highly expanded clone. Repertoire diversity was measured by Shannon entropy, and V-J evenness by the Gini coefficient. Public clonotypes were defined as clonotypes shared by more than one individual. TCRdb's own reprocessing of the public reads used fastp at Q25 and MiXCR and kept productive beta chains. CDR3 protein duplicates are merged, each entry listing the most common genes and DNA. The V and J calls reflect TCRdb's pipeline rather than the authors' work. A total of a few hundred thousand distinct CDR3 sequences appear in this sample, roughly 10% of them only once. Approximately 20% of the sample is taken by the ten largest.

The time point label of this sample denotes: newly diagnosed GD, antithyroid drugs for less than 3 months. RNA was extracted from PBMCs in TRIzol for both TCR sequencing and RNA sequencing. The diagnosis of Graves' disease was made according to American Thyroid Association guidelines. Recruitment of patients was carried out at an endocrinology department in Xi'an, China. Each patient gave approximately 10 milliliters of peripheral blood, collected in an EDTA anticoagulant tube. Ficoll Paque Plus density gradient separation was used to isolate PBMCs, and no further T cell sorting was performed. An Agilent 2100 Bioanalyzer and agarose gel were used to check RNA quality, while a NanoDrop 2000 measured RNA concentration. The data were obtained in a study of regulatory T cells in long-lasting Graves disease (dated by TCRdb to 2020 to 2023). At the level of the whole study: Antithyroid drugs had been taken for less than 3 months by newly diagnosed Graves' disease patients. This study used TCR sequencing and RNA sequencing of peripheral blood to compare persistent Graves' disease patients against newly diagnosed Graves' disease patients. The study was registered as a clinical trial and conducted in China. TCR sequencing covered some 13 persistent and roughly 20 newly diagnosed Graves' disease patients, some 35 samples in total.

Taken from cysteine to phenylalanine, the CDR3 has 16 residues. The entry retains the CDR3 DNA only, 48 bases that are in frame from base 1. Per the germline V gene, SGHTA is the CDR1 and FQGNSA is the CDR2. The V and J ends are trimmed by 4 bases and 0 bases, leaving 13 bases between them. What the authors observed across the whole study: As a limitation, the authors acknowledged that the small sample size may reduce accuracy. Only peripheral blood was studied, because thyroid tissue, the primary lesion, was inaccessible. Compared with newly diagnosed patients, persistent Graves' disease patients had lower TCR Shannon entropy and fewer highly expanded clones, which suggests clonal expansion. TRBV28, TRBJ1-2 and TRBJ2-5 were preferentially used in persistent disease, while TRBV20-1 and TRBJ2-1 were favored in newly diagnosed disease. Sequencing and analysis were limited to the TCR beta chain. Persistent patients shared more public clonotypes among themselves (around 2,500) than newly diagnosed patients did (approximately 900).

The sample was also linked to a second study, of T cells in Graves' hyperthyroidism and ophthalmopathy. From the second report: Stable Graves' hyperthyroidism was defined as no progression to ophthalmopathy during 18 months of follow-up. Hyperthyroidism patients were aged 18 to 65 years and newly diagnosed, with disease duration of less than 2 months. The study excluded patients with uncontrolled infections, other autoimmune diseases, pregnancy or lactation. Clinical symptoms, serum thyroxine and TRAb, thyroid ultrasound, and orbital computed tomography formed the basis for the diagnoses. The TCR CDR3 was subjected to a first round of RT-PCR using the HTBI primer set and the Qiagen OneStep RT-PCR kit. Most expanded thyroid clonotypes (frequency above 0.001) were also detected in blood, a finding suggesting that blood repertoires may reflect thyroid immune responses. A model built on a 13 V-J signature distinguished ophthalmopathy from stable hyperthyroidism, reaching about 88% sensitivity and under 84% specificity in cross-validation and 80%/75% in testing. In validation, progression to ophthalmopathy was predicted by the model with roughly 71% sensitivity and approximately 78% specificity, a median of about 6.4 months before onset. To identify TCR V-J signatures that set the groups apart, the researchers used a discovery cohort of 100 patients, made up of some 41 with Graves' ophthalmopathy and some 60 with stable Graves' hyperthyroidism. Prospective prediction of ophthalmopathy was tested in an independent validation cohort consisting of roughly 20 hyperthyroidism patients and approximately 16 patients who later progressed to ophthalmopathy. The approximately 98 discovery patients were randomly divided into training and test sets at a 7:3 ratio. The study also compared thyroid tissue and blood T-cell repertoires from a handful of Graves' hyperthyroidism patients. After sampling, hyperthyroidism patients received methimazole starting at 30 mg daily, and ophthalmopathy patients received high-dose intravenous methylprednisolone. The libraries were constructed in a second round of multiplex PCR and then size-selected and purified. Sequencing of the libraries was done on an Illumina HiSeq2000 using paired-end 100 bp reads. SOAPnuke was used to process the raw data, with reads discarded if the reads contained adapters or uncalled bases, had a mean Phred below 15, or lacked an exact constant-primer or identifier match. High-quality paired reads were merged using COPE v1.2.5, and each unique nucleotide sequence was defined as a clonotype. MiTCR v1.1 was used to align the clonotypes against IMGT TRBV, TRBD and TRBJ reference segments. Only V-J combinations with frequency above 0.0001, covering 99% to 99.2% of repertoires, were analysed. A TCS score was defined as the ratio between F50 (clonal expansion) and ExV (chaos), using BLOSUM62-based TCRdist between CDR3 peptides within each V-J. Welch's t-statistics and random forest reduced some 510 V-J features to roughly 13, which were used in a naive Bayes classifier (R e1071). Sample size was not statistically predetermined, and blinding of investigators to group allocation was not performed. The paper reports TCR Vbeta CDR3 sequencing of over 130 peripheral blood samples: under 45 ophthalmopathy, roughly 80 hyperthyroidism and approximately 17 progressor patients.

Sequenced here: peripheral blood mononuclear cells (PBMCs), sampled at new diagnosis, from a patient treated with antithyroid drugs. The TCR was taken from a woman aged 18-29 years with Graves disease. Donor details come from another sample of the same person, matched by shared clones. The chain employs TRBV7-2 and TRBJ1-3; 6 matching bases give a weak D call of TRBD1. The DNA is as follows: TGTGCCAGCAGCTATACAGGGCAGAGCTCTGGAAACACCATATATTTT. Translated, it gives CASSYTGQSSGNTIYF.